The present T cell receptor (beta chain) was sequenced within a study of metastatic and nonmetastatic thyroid tumors. Study-wide background: Repertoire data that came from the blood and tumor or nodule tissue of malignant and benign thyroid patients were compared.

Trimming cost V 5 bases and J 4 bases; bases outside gene matches: 7. The CDR3 sequence is 15 residues long. The germline V gene has CDR1 MNHNS and CDR2 SASEGT. In its sample, this clone is medium-sized. With MiXCR, TCRdb called clones anew from the PCR reads. The data contain about 21,000 clones, roughly 12% of them singletons. Not a single patient had been given any form of treatment at any point before undergoing thyroid surgery. The sample comprised blood. This clonotype originated in a female donor with papillary thyroid cancer or a benign thyroid nodule (not recorded which). Some clones in this sample may be carry-over from other donors' samples. The V call is TRBV6-1, the J call TRBJ2-1, with 8 bases that match TRBD1. In DNA form, the CDR3 reads TGTGCCAGCAGTATTGACAGGGGTGGGTACAATGAGCAGTTCTTC. This translates into CASSIDRGGYNEQFF.